The 30 T cell receptor beta chains below were found in one sample sequenced in a study of cytomegalovirus exposure and HLA in healthy donors. Use of 60 Vbeta and 13 Jbeta primers characterized the PCR. The assay was immunoSEQ multiplex PCR, and TCRdb's table has in-frame clones only and misses some. The top ten hold around 1.5% of the sample, which has 150,000 or so clones, around 80% seen once. The specimen sequenced was PBMCs. The receptors derive from a middle-aged man in good health and CMV-seronegative.

The chain combines TRBV18 with TRBJ2-3; D gene unclear. The CDR3 length is 16 residues. The V end was cut by 1 base, the J end by 1 base, with 12 bases between. Germline loops: CDR1 KGHSH, CDR2 LQKENI. This CDR3 reads CASSPLPAQGTDTQYF. CDR3 DNA: TGTGCCAGCTCACCACTCCCGGCGCAGGGCACAGATACGCAGTATTTT.

The CDR3 protein is CASSPGRDWELSSQYF. The CDR3 DNA reads as TGTGCCAGCTCACCCGGCCGGGACTGGGAGTTAAGCAGTCAGTACTTC. The chain employs TRBV18 and TRBJ2-4, with a tentative D call TRBD2 (6 bases). Germline CDR1 KGHSH, CDR2 LQKENI. Trimming removed 3 bases from V and 12 bases from J, with 24 bases in between. This CDR3 is built from 16 residues.

J is TRBJ1-5 and V is TRBV27, with D unresolved. The CDR3 has 14 residues. V lost 3 bases and J lost 5, with 11 bases in between. The germline gives CDR1 MNHEY, CDR2 SMNVEV (reference sequence). CDR3 nucleotides: TGTGCCAGCAGTTTCTCCCCGTTCTATCAGCCCCAGCATTTT. It codes for CASSFSPFYQPQHF.

The chain joins TRBV7-3 to TRBJ2-7, with D possibly being TRBD1 (5 bases). The DNA end lines up better with TRBJ2-1; the J call may be wrong. Germline V gene sequence: CDR1 SGHTA, CDR2 FQGTGA. This CDR3 region has 16 residues. The CDR3 nucleotides are TGTGCCAGCAGCTTAATCGGCGGACACTCCTACAATGAGCAGTTCTTC. Translated, it gives CASSLIGGHSYNEQFF.

The V and J genes are TRBV10-3 and TRBJ2-7; D unclear. This CDR3 spans 13 amino acids. Germline CDR1 and CDR2: ENHRY and SYGVKD. V was pared by 6 bases and J by 0 bases, with 9 bases between. Here the CDR3 reads CAIRADTSYEQYV. The CDR3 DNA follows: TGTGCCATCAGAGCCGACACCTCCTACGAGCAGTACGTC.

V usage is TRBV5-1 and J usage is TRBJ2-3; 7 nucleotides align to TRBD2. After removal of 0 bases from V and 2 bases from J, the junction contained 3 bases not matched to a gene. The CDR3 extends over 15 amino acids. Germline CDR1 and CDR2: SGHRS and YFSETQ. The CDR3 reads CASSLASGFTDTQYF. CDR3 DNA sequence: TGCGCCAGCAGCTTGGCTAGCGGCTTCACAGATACGCAGTATTTT.

The chain uses TRBV28 and TRBJ1-3; the match to TRBD1 covers 8 bases. Germline lookup yields CDR1 MDHEN and CDR2 SYDVKM. The CDR3 has 17 residues. J gave up 0 bases and V 2 bases, and 6 bases lay outside the gene matches. CDR3 protein: CASSLGQGPVSGNTIYF. The CDR3 DNA reads as TGTGCCAGCAGTTTAGGACAGGGACCTGTCTCTGGAAACACCATATATTTT. The variable domain in full, with the rest retrieved from reference TRBV28 and TRBJ1-3, is DVKVTQSSRYLVKRTGEKVFLECVQDMDHENMFWYRQDPGLGLRLIYFSYDVKMKEKGDIPEGYSVSREKKERFSLILESASTNQTSMYLCASSLGQGPVSGNTIYFGEGSWLTVV.

V usage is TRBV10-3 and J usage is TRBJ1-3; no clear D. Per germline, CDR1 ENHRY and CDR2 SYGVKD. V gave up 0 bases and J gave up 0 bases, with 9 bases separating them. The CDR3 covers 16 residues. CDR3 in amino acids: CAISESPGSSGNTIYF. CDR3 DNA sequence: TGTGCCATCAGTGAGTCTCCCGGGAGCTCTGGAAACACCATATATTTT.

This chain joins TRBV6-6 and TRBJ2-7, with D perhaps TRBD1 (5 bases). Trimming pared 0 bases from V and 3 bases from J, leaving 15 bases between. The CDR3 runs to 16 residues. The V gene's germline CDR1 is MNHNY and CDR2 SVGAGI (reference sequence). Here the CDR3 reads CASSYSTDGHGYEQYF. In DNA, the CDR3 is TGTGCCAGCAGTTACTCGACTGATGGACATGGCTACGAGCAGTACTTC.

This clone was detected only once. V gene TRBV11-2 combines with J gene TRBJ2-7; 7 nucleotides match TRBD1. Germline CDR1 SGHAT, CDR2 FQNNGV. V shed 5 bases, J shed 1 base, and the junction held 5 bases outside the gene matches. The CDR3 has 14 residues. Written as DNA, the CDR3 is TGTGCCAGCAGCCCCCTGACAGGGTCCTACGAGCAGTACTTC. It specifies CASSPLTGSYEQYF. The variable domain in full, with the rest retrieved from reference TRBV11-2 and TRBJ2-7, is EAGVAQSPRYKIIEKRQSVAFWCNPISGHATLYWYQQILGQGPKLLIQFQNNGVVDDSQLPKDRFSAERLKGVDSTLKIQPAKLEDSAVYLCASSPLTGSYEQYFGPGTRLTVT.

In nucleotides, the CDR3 is TGTGCCAGCAGCCCCGAGTGGAACTATGGCTACACCTTC. It codes for CASSPEWNYGYTF. The chain is built from TRBV11-2 and TRBJ1-2, with unresolved D. Trimming took off 5 bases at V and 2 bases at J, with 9 bases between the two ends. Looked up from germline, CDR1 is SGHAT and CDR2 is FQNNGV. The CDR3 contains 13 residues.

This clone was found a few times. CDR3 coding DNA: TGTGCCAGCAGGGACAGGGGGGAGGTCACTGAAGCTTTCTTT. Residues: CASRDRGEVTEAFF. The V and J genes are TRBV7-9 and TRBJ1-1, with 10 bases matching TRBD1. In germline, CDR1 is SEHNR, CDR2 FQNEAQ (reference sequence). The CDR3 has 14 amino acids. Trimming took 6 bases from V and 4 from J; bases not matched to a gene: 5.

The rearrangement links TRBV5-6 to TRBJ2-3; no definite D call. Germline CDR1 reads SGHDT; CDR2 reads YYEEEE. V was cut by 4 bases and J by 6 bases, with 21 bases left in between. The CDR3 length is 16 residues. Here the CDR3 DNA reads TGTGCCAGCAGCCCTTTCTTGGGCCGAACCGAGGATACGCAGTATTTT. Amino acids: CASSPFLGRTEDTQYF.

The chain combines TRBV7-2 with TRBJ2-1; TRBD2 aligns across 8 bases. The ends lost 1 base at V and 4 bases at J; junction bases unmatched: 9. This CDR3 contains 17 residues. In germline, CDR1 is SGHTA, CDR2 FQGNSA. CDR3 amino acids: CASSLGPGRANYNEQFF. The CDR3 bases are TGTGCCAGCAGCTTAGGCCCCGGGAGGGCGAATTACAATGAGCAGTTCTTC.

Note on this clone: In the same sample, other DNA sequences code for this CDR3. This sequence joins TRBV6-4 and TRBJ2-5; 7 positions match TRBD1. With V trimmed by 5 bases and J by 5 bases, 11 bases remained unmatched. The CDR3 has 15 amino acids. Germline values: CDR1 MRHNA, CDR2 SNTAGT. CDR3 coding DNA: TGTGCCAGCAGTTTAGACAGGGTATGGGGGGAGACCCAGTACTTC. This codes for CASSLDRVWGETQYF.

The rearrangement joins TRBV11-2 to TRBJ1-1, with D perhaps TRBD1 (6 bases). The V gene's germline CDR1 is SGHAT and CDR2 FQNNGV. This CDR3 has 14 residues. V lost 1 base and J 2 bases, leaving 8 bases between the germline ends. The CDR3 nucleotides read TGTGCCAGCAGCTTAGGGGACACCAACACTGAAGCTTTCTTT. Translated, it gives CASSLGDTNTEAFF.

This clone was recorded a few times. In DNA, the CDR3 is TGCGCCAGCAGTGAAGGACTTGGTCAGCCCCAGCATTTT. It is translated as CASSEGLGQPQHF. The genes are TRBV10-2 and TRBJ1-5; D is uncertain. CDR3 length: 13 amino acids. Per germline, CDR1 WSHSY and CDR2 SAAADI. V lost 3 bases and J 6 bases, leaving 9 bases between the germline ends.

This clone was picked up a small number of times. The V call is TRBV11-2, the J call TRBJ1-4, with 10 bases aligning to TRBD1. The V and J ends lost 5 bases and 8 bases, in that order; junction bases with no gene match: 5. CDR3 length equals 14 residues. CDR1 and CDR2 (germline): SGHAT, FQNNGV. The CDR3 here is CASSQTGGREKLFF. The CDR3 DNA follows: TGTGCCAGCAGCCAGACAGGGGGCCGGGAAAAACTGTTTTTT.

The DNA for the CDR3 is TGTGCCAGCAGTCGGGACAGAAATAGCAATCAGCCCCAGCATTTT. This codes for CASSRDRNSNQPQHF. The chain carries TRBV27 and TRBJ1-5; 7 bases match TRBD1. The CDR3 extends over 15 amino acids. After removal of 5 bases from V and 0 bases from J, the junction contained 4 bases not matched to a gene. Germline assignment: CDR1 MNHEY and CDR2 SMNVEV (reference sequence).

The rearrangement uses TRBV7-9 and TRBJ2-7, with TRBD2 matching 9 bases. From germline, CDR1 is SEHNR and CDR2 FQNEAQ (reference sequence). This CDR3 comprises 15 residues. Unmatched junction bases numbered 9, after V lost 4 bases and J lost 5 bases. CDR3 sequence reads: CASSWTIAGVDEQYF. Written as DNA, the CDR3 is TGTGCCAGCAGCTGGACTATAGCGGGAGTCGACGAGCAGTACTTC.

The chain combines TRBV4-1 with TRBJ2-3; D might be TRBD1 (6 bases). Trimming took off 4 bases at V and 6 bases at J, with 20 bases between the two ends. Germline loops: CDR1 MGHRA, CDR2 YSYEKL. This CDR3 region has 16 residues. The CDR3, as DNA: TGCGCCAGCAGCCCAGTGGGCAGGGGATATATGGATACGCAGTATTTT. It yields the protein CASSPVGRGYMDTQYF.

The V and J genes are TRBV27 and TRBJ2-2; D possibly corresponds to TRBD2 (5 bases). Deletions cut 0 bases from V and 5 bases from J, with 22 bases between. In germline, CDR1 is MNHEY, CDR2 SMNVEV (reference sequence). There are 19 residues in the CDR3. The CDR3 reads CASSLSVRVASSRTGELFF. For the CDR3, the DNA is TGTGCCAGCAGTTTATCAGTTCGCGTGGCTAGCTCTCGGACCGGGGAGCTGTTTTTT.

V is TRBV5-1 and J is TRBJ2-1; TRBD2 is a possible D gene (6 bases). This CDR3 comprises 15 residues. V was pared by 1 base and J by 6 bases, with 14 bases between. Germline V gives CDR1 SGHRS, CDR2 YFSETQ. CDR3 region: CASSLFAGSVNEQFF. CDR3 nucleotides: TGCGCCAGCAGCTTGTTTGCGGGATCGGTCAATGAGCAGTTCTTC.

The rearrangement joins TRBV5-1 to TRBJ2-5; perhaps TRBD2 as D (6 bases). The CDR3 has 14 residues. Deletions cut 6 bases from V and 1 base from J, with 13 bases between. Germline CDR1 and CDR2: SGHRS and YFSETQ. CDR3 nucleotides: TGCGCCAGCACCAAGGCGGGAACCCAAGAGACCCAGTACTTC. This translates into CASTKAGTQETQYF.

The rearrangement links TRBV14 to TRBJ2-3; D gene uncertain. The CDR3 has 15 amino acids. Between the trimmed V and J ends, which lost 5 bases and 4 bases, there was a span of 16 bases. CDR1 is SGHDN and CDR2 is FVKESK in the germline V gene. The CDR3 sequence: CASSWLKQVPDTQYF. The CDR3 region has the DNA TGTGCCAGCAGCTGGTTAAAGCAGGTTCCAGATACGCAGTATTTT.

This clone turned up a few times. V gene TRBV11-3 combines with J gene TRBJ2-5; tentative D call: TRBD1 (6 bases). Trimming removed 6 bases from V and 5 bases from J, with 13 bases in between. The CDR3 covers 13 residues. Per the germline V gene, CDR1 is SGHNT and CDR2 is YENEEA. The CDR3 here is CASSSERGETQYF. CDR3 DNA: TGTGCCAGCAGTAGCGAGAGGGGGGAGACCCAGTACTTC.

V is TRBV25-1 and J is TRBJ1-2; D unresolved. The CDR3 consists of 12 residues. CDR1 MGHDK and CDR2 SYGVNS come from the germline V gene. With 3 bases removed from V and 10 bases from J, the gap between germline ends came to 12 bases. CDR3 in DNA: TGTGCCAGCAGTGACCCGGGGAGCTCCTACACCTTC. Its protein product is CASSDPGSSYTF.

This clone was seen more than once but under ten times. The rearrangement joins TRBV10-1 to TRBJ1-2, with D perhaps matching TRBD1 (5 bases). V lost 6 bases and J lost 4, with 9 bases in between. Germline V lookup: CDR1 WNHNN, CDR2 SYGVQD (reference sequence). The CDR3 extends over 12 amino acids. CDR3 amino acids: CASRHDSYGYTF. The CDR3 region has the DNA TGCGCCAGCAGACACGACAGCTATGGCTACACCTTC.

A remark on this clone: No conserved phenylalanine or tryptophan ends this CDR3, so it is likely a read error. The chain combines TRBV7-9 with TRBJ1-2, with TRBD1 matching over 9 bases. The CDR3 spans 14 residues. CDR1 SEHNR and CDR2 FQNEAQ come from the germline V gene (reference sequence). V was pared by 8 bases and J by 3 bases, with 7 bases of the junction left unmatched. The CDR3 spells CASVPGQGHYGYTL. The CDR3 nucleotides read TGTGCCAGCGTCCCGGGACAGGGCCACTATGGCTACACCCTC.

On this clone: Other DNA sequences of this sample code for an identical CDR3. This rearrangement joins TRBV27 to TRBJ1-1, with a weak D call TRBD1 (6 bases). This CDR3 spans 13 amino acids. Germline CDR1 and CDR2: MNHEY and SMNVEV (reference sequence). The V gene lost 1 base and the J gene lost 4 bases, with 7 bases spanning the gap. CDR3 DNA sequence: TGTGCCAGCAGTTTATTCAGGGGCACTGAAGCTTTCTTT. Its translation: CASSLFRGTEAFF.